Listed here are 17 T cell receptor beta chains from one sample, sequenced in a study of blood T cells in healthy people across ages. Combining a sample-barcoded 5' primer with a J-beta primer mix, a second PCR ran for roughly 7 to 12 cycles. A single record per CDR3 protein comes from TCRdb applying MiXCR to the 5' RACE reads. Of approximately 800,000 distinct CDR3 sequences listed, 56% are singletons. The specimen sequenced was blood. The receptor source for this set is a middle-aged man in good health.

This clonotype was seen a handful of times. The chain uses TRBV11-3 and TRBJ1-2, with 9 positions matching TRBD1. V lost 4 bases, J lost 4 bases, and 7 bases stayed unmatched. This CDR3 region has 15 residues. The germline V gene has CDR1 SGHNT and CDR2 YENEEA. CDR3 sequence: CASSSPGQGLYGYTF. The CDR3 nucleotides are TGTGCCAGCAGCTCGCCGGGACAGGGCCTCTATGGCTACACCTTC. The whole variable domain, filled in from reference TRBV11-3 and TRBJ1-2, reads EAGVVQSPRYKIIEKKQPVAFWCNPISGHNTLYWYLQNLGQGPELLIRYENEEAVDDSQLPKDRFSAERLKGVDSTLKIQPAELGDSAVYLCASSSPGQGLYGYTFGSGTRLTVV.

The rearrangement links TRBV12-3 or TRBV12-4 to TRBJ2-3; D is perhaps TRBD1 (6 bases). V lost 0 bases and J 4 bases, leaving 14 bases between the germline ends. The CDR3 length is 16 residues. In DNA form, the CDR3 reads TGTGCCAGCAGTTTAGCGACTACATCAGGGGCAGATACGCAGTATTTT. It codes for CASSLATTSGADTQYF.

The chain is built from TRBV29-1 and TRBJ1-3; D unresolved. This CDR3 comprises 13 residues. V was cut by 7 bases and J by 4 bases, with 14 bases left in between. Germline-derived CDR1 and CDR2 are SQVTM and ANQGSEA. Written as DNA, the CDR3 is TGCAGCGCCGGAAGCGGATCGGGAAACACCATATATTTT. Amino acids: CSAGSGSGNTIYF. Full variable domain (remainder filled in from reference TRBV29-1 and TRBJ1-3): SAVISQKPSRDICQRGTSLTIQCQVDSQVTMMFWYRQQPGQSLTLIATANQGSEATYESGFVIDKFPISRPNLTFSTLTVSNMSPEDSSIYLCSAGSGSGNTIYFGEGSWLTVV.

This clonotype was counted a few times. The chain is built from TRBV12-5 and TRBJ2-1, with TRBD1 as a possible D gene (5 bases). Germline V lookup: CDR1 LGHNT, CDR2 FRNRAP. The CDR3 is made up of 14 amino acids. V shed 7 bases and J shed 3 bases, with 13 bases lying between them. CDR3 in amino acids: CASAVQDFYNEQFF. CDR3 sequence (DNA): TGTGCTAGTGCCGTACAGGATTTCTACAATGAGCAGTTCTTC.

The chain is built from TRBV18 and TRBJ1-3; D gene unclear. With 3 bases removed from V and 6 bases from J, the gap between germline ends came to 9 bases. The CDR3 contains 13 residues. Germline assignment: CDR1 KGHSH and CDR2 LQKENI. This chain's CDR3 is CASSPGTENTIYF. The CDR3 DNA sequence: TGTGCCAGCTCACCGGGCACAGAAAACACCATATATTTT.

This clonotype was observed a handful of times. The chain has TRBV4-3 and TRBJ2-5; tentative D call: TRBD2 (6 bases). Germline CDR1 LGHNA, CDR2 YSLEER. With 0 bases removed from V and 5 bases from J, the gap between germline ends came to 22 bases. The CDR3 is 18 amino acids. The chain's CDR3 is CASSQDPIGGSGRETQYF. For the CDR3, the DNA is TGCGCCAGCAGCCAAGATCCCATTGGAGGCAGCGGGCGGGAGACCCAGTACTTC.

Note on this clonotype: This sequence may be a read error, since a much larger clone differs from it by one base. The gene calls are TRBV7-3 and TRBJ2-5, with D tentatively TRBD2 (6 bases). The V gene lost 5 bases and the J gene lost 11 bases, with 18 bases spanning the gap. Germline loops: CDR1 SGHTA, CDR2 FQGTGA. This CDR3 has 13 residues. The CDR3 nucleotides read TGTGCCAGCAGCCCGGGACTCGAAAATGAGCAGTACTTC. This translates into CASSPGLENEQYF.

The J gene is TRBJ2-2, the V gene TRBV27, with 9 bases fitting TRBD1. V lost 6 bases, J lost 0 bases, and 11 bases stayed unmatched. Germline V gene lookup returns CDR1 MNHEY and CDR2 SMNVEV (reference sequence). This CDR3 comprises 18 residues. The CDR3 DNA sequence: TGTGCCAGCAGGAAGCGACAGGGGGGTATCGCGAACACCGGGGAGCTGTTTTTT. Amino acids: CASRKRQGGIANTGELFF.

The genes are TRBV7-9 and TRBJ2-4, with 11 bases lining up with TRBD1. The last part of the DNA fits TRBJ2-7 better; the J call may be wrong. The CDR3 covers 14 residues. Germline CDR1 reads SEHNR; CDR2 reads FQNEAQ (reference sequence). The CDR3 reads CASAWTGGRDEQYF. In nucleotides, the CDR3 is TGTGCCAGCGCCTGGACAGGGGGCAGAGACGAGCAGTACTTC.

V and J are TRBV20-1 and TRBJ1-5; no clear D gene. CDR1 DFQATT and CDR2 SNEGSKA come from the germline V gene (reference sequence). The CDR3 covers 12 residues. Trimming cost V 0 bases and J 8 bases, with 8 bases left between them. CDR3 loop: CSARDNSKPQHF. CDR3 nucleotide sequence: TGCAGTGCTAGAGATAATAGTAAGCCCCAGCATTTT.

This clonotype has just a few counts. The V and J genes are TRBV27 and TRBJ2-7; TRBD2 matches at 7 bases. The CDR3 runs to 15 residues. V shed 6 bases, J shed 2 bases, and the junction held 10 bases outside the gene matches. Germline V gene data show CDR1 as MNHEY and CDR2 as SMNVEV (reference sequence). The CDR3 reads CASSTTVAGTYEQYF. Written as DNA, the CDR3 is TGTGCCAGCAGCACGACAGTAGCGGGTACCTACGAGCAGTACTTC.

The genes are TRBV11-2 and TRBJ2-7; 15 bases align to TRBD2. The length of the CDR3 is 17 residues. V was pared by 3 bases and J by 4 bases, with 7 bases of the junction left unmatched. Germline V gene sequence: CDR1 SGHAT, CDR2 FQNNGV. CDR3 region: CASSFEGLAGGRYEQYF. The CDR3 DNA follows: TGTGCCAGCAGCTTTGAGGGACTAGCGGGAGGTCGGTACGAGCAGTACTTC. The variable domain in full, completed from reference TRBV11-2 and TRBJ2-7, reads EAGVAQSPRYKIIEKRQSVAFWCNPISGHATLYWYQQILGQGPKLLIQFQNNGVVDDSQLPKDRFSAERLKGVDSTLKIQPAKLEDSAVYLCASSFEGLAGGRYEQYFGPGTRLTVT.

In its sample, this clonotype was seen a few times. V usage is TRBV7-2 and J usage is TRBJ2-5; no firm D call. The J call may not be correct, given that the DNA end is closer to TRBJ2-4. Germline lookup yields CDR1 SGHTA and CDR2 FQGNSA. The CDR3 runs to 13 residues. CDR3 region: CASSPDRVNIQYF. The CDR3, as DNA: TGTGCCAGCAGCCCTGATAGGGTGAACATTCAGTACTTC.

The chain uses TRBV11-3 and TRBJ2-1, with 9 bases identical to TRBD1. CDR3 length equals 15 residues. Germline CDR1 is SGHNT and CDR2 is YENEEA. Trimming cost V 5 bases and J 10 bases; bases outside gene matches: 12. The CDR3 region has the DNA TGTGCCAGCAGCGAACAGGGGGCATACAATTTGGAGCAGTTCTTC. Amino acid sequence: CASSEQGAYNLEQFF. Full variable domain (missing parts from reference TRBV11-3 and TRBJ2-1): EAGVVQSPRYKIIEKKQPVAFWCNPISGHNTLYWYLQNLGQGPELLIRYENEEAVDDSQLPKDRFSAERLKGVDSTLKIQPAELGDSAVYLCASSEQGAYNLEQFFGPGTRLTVL.

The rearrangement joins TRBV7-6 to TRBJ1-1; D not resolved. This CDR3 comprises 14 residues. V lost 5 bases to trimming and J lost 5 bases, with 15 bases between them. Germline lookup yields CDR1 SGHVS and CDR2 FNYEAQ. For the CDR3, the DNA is TGTGCCAGCAGCATACTAACTCCGGGGACTGAAGCTTTCTTT. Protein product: CASSILTPGTEAFF.

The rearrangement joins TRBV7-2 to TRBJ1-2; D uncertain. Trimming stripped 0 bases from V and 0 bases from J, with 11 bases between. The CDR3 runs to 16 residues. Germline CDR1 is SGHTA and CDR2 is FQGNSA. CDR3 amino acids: CASSLAGSQANYGYTF. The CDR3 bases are TGTGCCAGCAGCTTAGCGGGCTCCCAAGCTAACTATGGCTACACCTTC.

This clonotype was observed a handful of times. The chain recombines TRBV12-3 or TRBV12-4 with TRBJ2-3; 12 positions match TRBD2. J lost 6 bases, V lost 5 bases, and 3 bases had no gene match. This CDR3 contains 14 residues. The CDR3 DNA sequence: TGTGCCAGCAGTCCTAGCGGGGGGGCGGATACGCAGTATTTT. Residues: CASSPSGGADTQYF.